Below, 16 T cell receptor beta chains from the same sample are listed, as sequenced in a study of shared clonotypes between healthy human individuals. TCRdb's table, derived via immunoSEQ multiplex PCR, lists solely in-frame clones and lacks some. Of 2 million to 2.5 million clones in the sample, approximately 90% were seen once. Material: naive CD4+ T cells from PBMCs. Subset denoted: CD45RA+ positively selected. Every receptor here comes from a man between 18 and 29 years old in good health. Some clones in this sample may be carry-over from other donors' samples.

The V and J genes are TRBV6-1 and TRBJ2-7, with a weak D call TRBD2 (6 bases). Between the trimmed V and J ends, which lost 8 bases and 5 bases, there was a span of 10 bases. This CDR3 has 11 amino acids. Per the germline V gene, CDR1 is MNHNS and CDR2 is SASEGT. The CDR3 DNA follows: TGTGCCAGCGGGAGGATGAACGAGCAGTACTTC. Its protein is CASGRMNEQYF.

The genes are TRBV28 and TRBJ2-1, with D perhaps TRBD1 (6 bases). The CDR3 spans 15 residues. From germline, CDR1 is MDHEN and CDR2 SYDVKM. V was trimmed by 5 bases and J by 0 bases, leaving 11 bases between them. Here the CDR3 DNA reads TGTGCCAGCAGTGACGACAGGAGCTCCTACAATGAGCAGTTCTTC. Protein product: CASSDDRSSYNEQFF. The full variable domain, with the rest looked up from reference TRBV28 and TRBJ2-1, is DVKVTQSSRYLVKRTGEKVFLECVQDMDHENMFWYRQDPGLGLRLIYFSYDVKMKEKGDIPEGYSVSREKKERFSLILESASTNQTSMYLCASSDDRSSYNEQFFGPGTRLTVL.

CDR3 in DNA: TGTGCCAGCTCACGGGATCGGGGTCTGGACACTGAAGCTTTCTTT. Protein: CASSRDRGLDTEAFF. The V and J genes are TRBV18 and TRBJ1-1, with D unclear. Looked up from germline, CDR1 is KGHSH and CDR2 is LQKENI. Trimming took off 4 bases at V and 3 bases at J, with 15 bases between the two ends. The CDR3 is made up of 15 amino acids.

The J gene is TRBJ2-1, the V gene TRBV9; tentatively, D is TRBD2 (5 bases). The germline gives CDR1 SGDLS, CDR2 YYNGEE. Deletions cut 1 base from V and 4 bases from J, with 12 bases between. The CDR3 contains 15 residues. CDR3 in amino acids: CASSVRGKGYNEQFF. The CDR3 DNA follows: TGTGCCAGCAGCGTACGGGGAAAGGGATACAATGAGCAGTTCTTC.

The chain links TRBV7-3 to TRBJ2-3; no clear D. V was clipped by 3 bases and J by 3 bases, with 10 bases between them. Per the germline V gene, CDR1 is SGHTA and CDR2 is FQGTGA. The CDR3 length is 14 residues. CDR3 residues: CASSFLMVTDTQYF. The CDR3 region has the DNA TGTGCCAGCAGCTTCCTAATGGTGACAGATACGCAGTATTTT.

This clone was picked up a small number of times. V is TRBV7-2 and J is TRBJ1-1; 8 bases are shared with TRBD1. Germline CDR1 and CDR2: SGHTA and FQGNSA. V gave up 0 bases and J gave up 8 bases; unmatched junction bases: 2. CDR3 size: 13 residues. The CDR3 region has the DNA TGTGCCAGCAGCTTAGCGCGGGACAGGGAAGCTTTCTTT. This translates into CASSLARDREAFF.

This rearrangement joins TRBV30 to TRBJ2-7; 15 bases line up with TRBD2. CDR1 is GTSNPN, CDR2 SVGIG, per germline (reference sequence). The CDR3 is made up of 16 amino acids. The junction had 8 bases not matched to a gene; V was cut back by 4 bases and J by 4 bases. CDR3 in DNA: TGTGCCTGGACCGATCCGGGACTAGCGGGAGGTTACGAGCAGTACTTC. This translates into CAWTDPGLAGGYEQYF.

This clone was seen just once. The chain couples TRBV7-2 to TRBJ2-1, with 7 bases that match TRBD2. The V gene's germline CDR1 is SGHTA and CDR2 FQGNSA. Losses at the gene ends were 3 bases for V and 8 bases for J; bases not matched to a gene: 7. The CDR3 sequence is 14 residues long. CDR3 residues: CASSLWEGLDEQFF. Here the CDR3 DNA reads TGTGCCAGCAGCTTGTGGGAGGGCCTCGATGAGCAGTTCTTC.

J is TRBJ2-1 and V is TRBV5-3; D remains ambiguous. TRBV5-3 has ORF status, its function being uncertain. The CDR3 loop spans 12 amino acids. Trimming shortened V by 4 bases and J by 8 bases, and 10 bases separated the two germline ends. CDR3 residues: CARSPFRDEQFF. For the CDR3, the DNA is TGTGCCAGAAGCCCCTTCCGCGATGAGCAGTTCTTC.

The rearrangement joins TRBV27 to TRBJ1-1; no definite D call. The V and J ends lost 3 bases and 2 bases respectively, with 16 bases between them. The germline gives CDR1 MNHEY, CDR2 SMNVEV (reference sequence). The CDR3 has 16 amino acids. The CDR3 spells CASSFFGFGENTEAFF. The CDR3 DNA reads TGTGCCAGCAGTTTTTTCGGGTTTGGGGAAAACACTGAAGCTTTCTTT.

The chain recombines TRBV28 with TRBJ2-2, with D unresolved. V dropped 6 bases and J dropped 3 bases, with 14 bases sitting between them. The CDR3 consists of 15 residues. In germline, CDR1 is MDHEN, CDR2 SYDVKM. The CDR3 here is CASSEPAKDTGELFF. CDR3 DNA: TGTGCCAGCAGCGAACCAGCTAAGGACACCGGGGAGCTGTTTTTT.

The chain has TRBV18 and TRBJ1-1; D gene uncertain. This CDR3 contains 13 residues. V was pared by 3 bases and J by 8 bases, with 13 bases between. In germline, CDR1 is KGHSH, CDR2 LQKENI. The CDR3 protein is CASSPNFGVEAFF. In DNA form, the CDR3 reads TGTGCCAGCTCACCCAACTTCGGGGTGGAAGCTTTCTTT.

This chain joins TRBV19 and TRBJ2-2; no definite D call. CDR1 and CDR2 from the germline V gene are LNHDA and SQIVND (reference sequence). CDR3 length equals 16 residues. V was cut by 3 bases and J by 5 bases, with 16 bases left in between. The DNA of the CDR3 is TGTGCCAGTAGTATGGGCCCGAACTACTTTACCGGGGAGCTGTTTTTT. This translates into CASSMGPNYFTGELFF.

This chain connects TRBV11-2 to TRBJ2-7; D possibly corresponds to TRBD1 (5 bases). This CDR3 has 16 amino acids. V lost 0 bases and J lost 1, with 13 bases in between. CDR1 is SGHAT, CDR2 FQNNGV, per germline. The CDR3 DNA follows: TGTGCCAGCAGCTTAGATCTTAGGGGCAGGTCCTACGAGCAGTACTTC. It yields the protein CASSLDLRGRSYEQYF.

The chain has TRBV10-3 and TRBJ1-1; no clear D. The germline gives CDR1 ENHRY, CDR2 SYGVKD. Trimming stripped 3 bases from V and 1 base from J, with 6 bases between. The CDR3 loop spans 13 amino acids. The CDR3 is CAISDAQNTEAFF. The CDR3 bases are TGTGCCATCAGTGATGCTCAGAACACTGAAGCTTTCTTT.

As to this clone: The same CDR3 arises from other DNA sequences in this sample as well. J is TRBJ1-5 and V is TRBV4-2; D ambiguous. CDR1 and CDR2 (germline): LGHNA, YNFKEQ. The CDR3 sequence is 17 residues long. Trimming took 0 bases from V and 1 from J, leaving 13 bases between them. The CDR3: CASSQDLGGRSNQPQHF. The CDR3 coding sequence is TGTGCCAGCAGCCAAGATCTTGGAGGACGAAGCAATCAGCCCCAGCATTTT.